The T cell receptor beta chain described here comes from a study of CD8 T cells in Susac syndrome. With random hexamers, reverse transcription was performed on about 0.5 to 1 ug of RNA. Amplification of TCR beta CDR3 across 54 Vbeta and 13 Jbeta was performed with immunoSEQ multiplex PCR. TCRdb called the immunoSEQ multiplex PCR reads again in MiXCR, with one record for every CDR3 protein. The sample shows 350,000 to 550,000 distinct CDR3 sequences, around 85% of them seen only once. The authors carried out high-throughput sequencing of TCR beta. They applied it to CD8+ and CD4+ T cells obtained from blood. The CD8+ and CD4+ T cells were negatively isolated, with the TEMRA cells enriched by FACS. This CDR3 is 15 amino acids long. Trimming pared 4 bases from V and 2 bases from J, leaving 16 bases between. Germline loops: CDR1 SGHRS, CDR2 YFSETQ.

The chain carries TRBV5-1 and TRBJ2-7; possible D gene TRBD1, 5 bases. Sequencing was carried out using CD8+ T cells from PBMCs. The origin of this receptor is a human donor with multiple sclerosis. DNA of the CDR3: TGCGCCAGCAGCGCTCGGACACGCTCCACCTACGAGCAGTACTTC. Protein: CASSARTRSTYEQYF.